These 10 T cell receptor beta chains were all obtained from the same sample, sequenced in a study of T cell repertoires in cytomegalovirus infection. MiXCR, run by TCRdb on the reads, gives a single entry per CDR3 protein. The data show 150,000 to 190,000 distinct CDR3 sequences, about a quarter seen once. Input material: PBMCs. All receptors derive from a human donor in good health (CMV status not recorded). Some clones in this sample may be carry-over from other donors' samples.

Comments on this clonotype: One end of the junction varies from germline; a read error may be responsible. The chain links TRBV10-3 to TRBJ2-1; 14 bases agree with TRBD2. Germline CDR1 ENHRY, CDR2 SYGVKD. The CDR3 sequence is 17 residues long. Written as DNA, the CDR3 is TGTGCCATCAGTGGGGGGACTAGCGGGGGAGTATACAATGCGCAGTTCTTC. Its protein product is CAISGGTSGGVYNAQFF.

This clonotype came up many times. The rearrangement joins TRBV7-2 to TRBJ2-1; the D gene is possibly TRBD1 (6 bases). The CDR3 has 15 residues. Trimming left V 4 bases short and J 0 bases short, with 10 bases between. CDR1 and CDR2 from the germline V gene are SGHTA and FQGNSA. This CDR3 reads CASSWDKSSYNEQFF. The CDR3 nucleotides are TGTGCCAGCAGCTGGGACAAAAGCTCCTACAATGAGCAGTTCTTC. Complete variable domain (other parts from reference TRBV7-2 and TRBJ2-1): GAGVSQSPSNKVTEKGKDVELRCDPISGHTALYWYRQSLGQGLEFLIYFQGNSAPDKSGLPSDRFSAERTGGSVSTLTIQRTQQEDSAVYLCASSWDKSSYNEQFFGPGTRLTVL.

This clonotype showed up just once. The chain has TRBV20-1 and TRBJ2-2; 9 bases map to TRBD1. Per germline, CDR1 DFQATT and CDR2 SNEGSKA (reference sequence). The CDR3 totals 15 residues. V shed 6 bases, J shed 6 bases, and the junction held 11 bases outside the gene matches. The CDR3 loop is CSAPNRGRRSGELFF. CDR3 DNA: TGCAGTGCACCCAACAGGGGGCGAAGGTCCGGGGAGCTGTTTTTT.

At least ten counts were recorded for this clonotype. The V gene is TRBV28, the J gene TRBJ1-5; 7 bases match TRBD1. The CDR3 has 15 residues. Per germline, CDR1 MDHEN and CDR2 SYDVKM. V dropped 5 bases and J dropped 2; count of bases not matched to a gene: 6. DNA of the CDR3: TGTGCCAGCAGTATGACAGGGCAGGGCAATCAGCCCCAGCATTTT. Its protein is CASSMTGQGNQPQHF.

This clonotype was seen a few times. The genes are TRBV5-1 and TRBJ2-5, with 8 nucleotides matching TRBD1. Trimming at V came to 4 bases and at J to 4 bases, leaving 9 bases not matched to a gene. The CDR3 covers 15 residues. CDR1 SGHRS and CDR2 YFSETQ come from the germline V gene. CDR3 bases: TGCGCCAGCAGCGACTACAGGGGGAAGGGAGAGACCCAGTACTTC. As protein: CASSDYRGKGETQYF. Drawing the rest from reference TRBV5-1 and TRBJ2-5, the complete variable domain is KAGVTQTPRYLIKTRGQQVTLSCSPISGHRSVSWYQQTPGQGLQFLFEYFSETQRNKGNFPGRFSGRQFSNSRSEMNVSTLELGDSALYLCASSDYRGKGETQYFGPGTRLLVL.

V is TRBV28 and J is TRBJ2-3; D could derive from TRBD1 or TRBD2 (5 bases each). The CDR3 runs 14 residues. CDR1 MDHEN and CDR2 SYDVKM come from the germline V gene. Trimming pared 7 bases from V and 1 base from J, leaving 12 bases between. For the CDR3, the DNA is TGTGCCAGCATTAGAGGGGATGGCACAGATACGCAGTATTTT. Its protein product is CASIRGDGTDTQYF.

This clonotype occurred a few times. The chain joins TRBV6-5 to TRBJ2-1; D unresolved. Trimming cost V 5 bases and J 2 bases, with 13 bases left between them. Germline-derived CDR1 and CDR2 are MNHEY and SVGAGI. The CDR3 is 15 amino acids. CDR3 sequence reads: CASSPVVRAYNEQFF. Written as DNA, the CDR3 is TGTGCCAGCAGTCCGGTAGTAAGGGCCTACAATGAGCAGTTCTTC.

This clonotype was counted ten times or more. The chain recombines TRBV24-1 with TRBJ2-1; D is ambiguous. Trimming cost V 0 bases and J 7 bases, with 9 bases left between them. From germline, CDR1 is KGHDR and CDR2 SFDVKD. The length of the CDR3 is 14 residues. The CDR3 DNA reads TGTGCCACCAGTGATTTGTACTCCGAAAATGAGCAGTTCTTC. This encodes CATSDLYSENEQFF.

In this sample, this clonotype turned up many times. The chain joins TRBV7-2 to TRBJ2-3, with TRBD2 matching over 11 bases. CDR3 length equals 17 residues. The V segment lost 2 bases and the J segment 6 bases; nucleotides outside the gene matches: 10. Germline assignment: CDR1 SGHTA and CDR2 FQGNSA. The CDR3 bases are TGTGCCAGCAGCTTAACCCGACTAGCGGGACTGCAGGATACGCAGTATTTT. The encoded protein is CASSLTRLAGLQDTQYF.

This rearrangement joins TRBV2 to TRBJ2-4; the D is unclear. V was shortened by 5 bases and J by 0 bases, with 8 bases between the two germline ends. Germline-derived CDR1 and CDR2 are SNHLY and FYNNEI. There are 14 residues in the CDR3. CDR3 bases: TGTGCCAGCAGTCTACAGTTAGCCAAAAACATTCAGTACTTC. This translates into CASSLQLAKNIQYF. Full variable domain (outside the CDR3, taken from reference TRBV2 and TRBJ2-4): EPEVTQTPSHQVTQMGQEVILRCVPISNHLYFYWYRQILGQKVEFLVSFYNNEISEKSEIFDDQFSVERPDGSNFTLKIRSTKLEDSAMYFCASSLQLAKNIQYFGAGTRLSVL.